The T cell receptor beta chain described here comes from a study of control samples from healthy donors and cancer patients. The sample holds one count of this clone. With 2 bases removed from V and 5 bases from J, the gap between germline ends came to 7 bases. This CDR3 comprises 13 residues. Per the germline V gene, CDR1 is MNHEY and CDR2 is SMNVEV (reference sequence). The method was immunoSEQ multiplex PCR; TCRdb's version includes in-frame clones alone and lacks a portion of them. The table records 190,000 or so clones, 85% to 95% of them present only once. This sequence joins TRBV27 and TRBJ2-4; D is uncertain. Sequencing was performed on blood. The receptor was derived from a man younger than 30 in good health. The chain's CDR3 is CASSLDMQNIQYF. The CDR3 DNA reads TGTGCCAGCAGTTTAGACATGCAAAACATTCAGTACTTC.